These 11 T cell receptor beta chains came from one sample sequenced in a study of blood T cell repertoires in COVID-19. TCRdb's copy holds only in-frame clones and misses some; the assay was immunoSEQ multiplex PCR. Here the sample spans roughly 40,000 clones, roughly 76% being singletons. The sequenced sample consisted of peripheral blood. The receptor set was obtained from a man between 65 and 85 years old with active or convalescent COVID-19.

The chain is built from TRBV7-9 and TRBJ2-7, with a possible D match to TRBD1 (5 bases). This CDR3 contains 14 residues. The germline V and J ends were trimmed by 5 bases and 3 bases, with 14 bases remaining between them. The germline V gene encodes CDR1 SEHNR and CDR2 FQNEAQ (reference sequence). In DNA form, the CDR3 reads TGTGCCAGCAGCCTACAGGACGTGATCTACGAGCAGTACTTC. Protein sequence: CASSLQDVIYEQYF.

The chain recombines TRBV4-1 with TRBJ2-3, with 8 bases identical to TRBD1. The germline V gene encodes CDR1 MGHRA and CDR2 YSYEKL. V gave up 1 base and J gave up 4 bases; unmatched junction bases: 4. The CDR3 is 15 residues long. This chain's CDR3 is CASSQGPGGSDTQYF. The DNA for the CDR3 is TGCGCCAGCAGCCAAGGCCCAGGGGGCTCAGATACGCAGTATTTT.

The V call is TRBV15, the J call TRBJ1-5; D is unclear. The germline CDR1 and CDR2 sequences are LNHNV and YYDKDF (reference sequence). The CDR3 consists of 13 residues. Trimming took off 0 bases at V and 6 bases at J, with 6 bases between the two ends. CDR3 nucleotide sequence: TGTGCCACCAGCAGAGATAGAGTTCAGCCCCAGCATTTT. Its protein is CATSRDRVQPQHF. The full variable domain, with the rest looked up from reference TRBV15 and TRBJ1-5, is DAMVIQNPRYQVTQFGKPVTLSCSQTLNHNVMYWYQQKSSQAPKLLFHYYDKDFNNEADTPDNFQSRRPNTSFCFLDIRSPGLGDTAMYLCATSRDRVQPQHFGDGTRLSIL.

V is TRBV2 and J is TRBJ1-2; D perhaps matches TRBD1 (6 bases). This CDR3 has 14 amino acids. The germline V gene has CDR1 SNHLY and CDR2 FYNNEI. The V gene lost 3 bases and the J gene lost 6 bases, with 14 bases spanning the gap. Written as DNA, the CDR3 is TGTGCCAGCAGTGACCCAGGGGTGAAGGATGGCTACACCTTC. It yields the protein CASSDPGVKDGYTF.

The table lists this clone with a few counts. The J gene is TRBJ1-5, the V gene TRBV7-6; no clear D. Trimming stripped 5 bases from V and 3 bases from J, with 14 bases between. The CDR3 consists of 15 residues. Germline CDR1 and CDR2: SGHVS and FNYEAQ. CDR3 DNA: TGTGCCAGCAGCCCCGGACGGGGATACAATCAGCCCCAGCATTTT. Protein product: CASSPGRGYNQPQHF.

The chain employs TRBV6-5 and TRBJ1-5, with D unresolved. The CDR3 totals 13 residues. Germline V CDR1 and CDR2: MNHEY, SVGAGI. The germline V and J ends were trimmed by 6 bases and 5 bases, with 11 bases remaining between them. The CDR3 region has the DNA TGTGCCAGCAGACTTCTCCCCGATCAGCCCCAGCATTTT. Protein: CASRLLPDQPQHF.

The chain employs TRBV19 and TRBJ1-1; tentative D call: TRBD1 (5 bases). Germline V CDR1 and CDR2: LNHDA, SQIVND (reference sequence). Trimming stripped 4 bases from V and 1 base from J, with 13 bases between. The CDR3 has 15 residues. Written as DNA, the CDR3 is TGTGCCAGTAGTACCGGACAAGTGGGGAACACTGAAGCTTTCTTT. Amino acids: CASSTGQVGNTEAFF.

This chain links TRBV4-1 with TRBJ2-3, with D maybe TRBD2 (6 bases). Trimming stripped 3 bases from V and 0 bases from J, with 16 bases between. Germline assignment: CDR1 MGHRA and CDR2 YSYEKL. This CDR3 region has 17 residues. This chain's CDR3 is CASSQGLGRGSTDTQYF. Here the CDR3 DNA reads TGCGCCAGCAGCCAGGGGTTGGGGCGGGGTAGCACAGATACGCAGTATTTT.

This chain uses TRBV12-3 or TRBV12-4 with TRBJ2-1, with 7 positions matching TRBD1. V trimming: 6 bases; J trimming: 6 bases; junction bases outside the gene matches: 5. This CDR3 comprises 13 residues. CDR3 bases: TGTGCCAGCAGCCATACAGGGGTCAATGAGCAGTTCTTC. Translating it yields CASSHTGVNEQFF.

The rearrangement links TRBV6-5 to TRBJ1-2, with D uncertain. Germline V gives CDR1 MNHEY, CDR2 SVGAGI. CDR3 length: 12 residues. V was clipped by 7 bases and J by 6 bases, with 12 bases between them. CDR3 loop: CASTRIDDGYTF. The DNA of the CDR3 is TGTGCCAGCACCAGGATCGATGATGGCTACACCTTC.

The gene calls are TRBV28 and TRBJ2-4; tentatively, D is TRBD2 (5 bases). V was shortened by 7 bases and J by 0 bases, with 16 bases between the two germline ends. CDR1 MDHEN and CDR2 SYDVKM come from the germline V gene. This CDR3 region has 16 residues. The CDR3 region is CASIEGSGLAKNIQYF. The CDR3 bases are TGTGCCAGCATCGAAGGTTCAGGACTAGCCAAAAACATTCAGTACTTC.